These 12 T cell receptor beta chains originate from one sample sequenced in a study of identical twins (dated by TCRdb to the mid-2010s). Library generation was performed with 5' RACE. Reads for this sample came from an Illumina HiSeq 2000. Using fastp at Q25 and MiXCR, TCRdb reprocessed the public reads and kept productive beta chains. Duplicate CDR3 protein sequences are folded into a single record with the most common DNA and genes. For this sample there are approximately 1.8 million distinct CDR3 sequences; less than 40% appear just once. The ten most abundant clones make up 0.25% to 0.3% of the sample. Sequencing was performed on cord blood. The receptors stem from a newborn girl in good health.

The chain has TRBV28 and TRBJ2-3; 8 nucleotides match TRBD2. CDR3 length equals 16 residues. The V segment lost 2 bases and the J segment 5 bases; nucleotides outside the gene matches: 9. From germline, CDR1 is MDHEN and CDR2 SYDVKM. The CDR3 here is CASSLIGTSSLDTQYF. The CDR3 DNA sequence: TGTGCCAGCAGTTTAATAGGGACTAGTTCCCTAGATACGCAGTATTTT.

This clonotype turned up a few times. The chain combines TRBV9 with TRBJ2-7; possible D gene TRBD2, 5 bases. The germline gives CDR1 SGDLS, CDR2 YYNGEE. This CDR3 has 13 residues. Trimming took 5 bases from V and 0 from J, leaving 9 bases between them. The CDR3 loop is CASSNSVSYEQYF. CDR3 bases: TGTGCCAGCAGTAATAGCGTCTCCTACGAGCAGTACTTC.

V usage is TRBV29-1 and J usage is TRBJ1-4; D gene unclear. V lost 7 bases, J lost 7 bases, and 16 bases lay in between. CDR3 length: 13 amino acids. Germline assignment: CDR1 SQVTM and CDR2 ANQGSEA. In DNA form, the CDR3 reads TGCAGCGCCCGAGGGAGTAGGGTTGAAAAACTGTTTTTT. Translated, it gives CSARGSRVEKLFF.

The chain joins TRBV5-1 to TRBJ2-5; 14 bases are a match to TRBD2. The better agreement between TRBJ2-7 and the DNA end casts doubt on the J call. Germline CDR1 reads SGHRS; CDR2 reads YFSETQ. CDR3 size: 14 residues. CDR3 sequence (DNA): TGCGCCAGCGGGACTAGCGGGGGTCCTCACGAGCAGTACTTC. Translation gives CASGTSGGPHEQYF.

The chain carries TRBV10-3 and TRBJ2-1, with 9 bases that match TRBD2. The germline gives CDR1 ENHRY, CDR2 SYGVKD. The ends lost 1 base at V and 0 bases at J; junction bases unmatched: 4. This CDR3 has 17 residues. The CDR3 sequence: CAISELGSGSSYNEQFF. The CDR3 region has the DNA TGTGCCATCAGTGAGTTAGGTAGCGGGAGCTCCTACAATGAGCAGTTCTTC.

This clonotype turned up a few times. The chain combines TRBV20-1 with TRBJ2-1; no definite D call. This CDR3 is 15 amino acids long. Germline V gene data show CDR1 as DFQATT and CDR2 as SNEGSKA (reference sequence). V lost 1 base and J lost 8, with 18 bases in between. CDR3 DNA: TGCAGTGCTAGAGGTCCCAGCGTTTCTCGGGATGAGCAGTTCTTC. Translated: CSARGPSVSRDEQFF.

In this sample, this clonotype turned up a few times. The V call is TRBV6-2 or TRBV6-3, the J call TRBJ2-6; D remains unclear. The V and J ends lost 7 bases and 2 bases respectively, with 6 bases between them. CDR3 length: 13 amino acids. Germline V CDR1 and CDR2: MNHEY, SVGEGT. The CDR3 bases are TGTGCCAGCAAACGGGCTGGGGCCAACGTCCTGACTTTC. Amino acid sequence: CASKRAGANVLTF.

CDR3 residues: CASSAPGQGWGDYGYTF. The CDR3 nucleotides read TGTGCCAGCAGTGCCCCGGGACAGGGGTGGGGAGACTATGGCTACACCTTC. The chain is built from TRBV2 and TRBJ1-2; 10 positions match TRBD1. The CDR3 is made up of 17 amino acids. Losses at the gene ends were 4 bases for V and 3 bases for J; bases not matched to a gene: 11. Germline lookup yields CDR1 SNHLY and CDR2 FYNNEI. Filled out from reference TRBV2 and TRBJ1-2, the complete variable domain reads EPEVTQTPSHQVTQMGQEVILRCVPISNHLYFYWYRQILGQKVEFLVSFYNNEISEKSEIFDDQFSVERPDGSNFTLKIRSTKLEDSAMYFCASSAPGQGWGDYGYTFGSGTRLTVV.

This clonotype was counted ten times or more. The chain employs TRBV4-1 and TRBJ2-3, with D tentatively TRBD2 (6 bases). Germline CDR1 and CDR2: MGHRA and YSYEKL. The CDR3 has 16 amino acids. The V and J ends lost 4 bases and 7 bases respectively, with 21 bases between them. The CDR3 reads CASSPEEGLRHNTQYF. The CDR3 nucleotides are TGCGCCAGCAGCCCGGAGGAGGGACTCAGACATAATACGCAGTATTTT.

The chain combines TRBV6-1 with TRBJ2-7; D not certain. V dropped 7 bases and J dropped 1 base, with 14 bases sitting between them. This CDR3 has 14 residues. The germline V gene has CDR1 MNHNS and CDR2 SASEGT. The CDR3, as DNA: TGTGCCAGCACTGTCCGACGGCAGTCCTACGAGCAGTACTTC. Its protein product is CASTVRRQSYEQYF.

This clonotype was seen only a few times. The rearrangement joins TRBV4-1 to TRBJ1-2; a possible D gene is TRBD1 (5 bases). Germline values: CDR1 MGHRA, CDR2 YSYEKL. The V gene lost 2 bases and the J gene lost 3 bases, with 13 bases spanning the gap. There are 15 residues in the CDR3. The DNA of the CDR3 is TGCGCCAGCAGCCAATTGAAGGGGTTATACTATGGCTACACCTTC. It encodes CASSQLKGLYYGYTF.

The chain carries TRBV30 and TRBJ1-2; D perhaps matches TRBD1 (5 bases). CDR3 size: 14 residues. V lost 1 base, J lost 1 base, and 10 bases lay in between. The germline V gene encodes CDR1 GTSNPN and CDR2 SVGIG (reference sequence). CDR3 DNA sequence: TGTGCCTGGAGTGGACAGAGGGGTAACTATGGCTACACCTTC. This codes for CAWSGQRGNYGYTF.